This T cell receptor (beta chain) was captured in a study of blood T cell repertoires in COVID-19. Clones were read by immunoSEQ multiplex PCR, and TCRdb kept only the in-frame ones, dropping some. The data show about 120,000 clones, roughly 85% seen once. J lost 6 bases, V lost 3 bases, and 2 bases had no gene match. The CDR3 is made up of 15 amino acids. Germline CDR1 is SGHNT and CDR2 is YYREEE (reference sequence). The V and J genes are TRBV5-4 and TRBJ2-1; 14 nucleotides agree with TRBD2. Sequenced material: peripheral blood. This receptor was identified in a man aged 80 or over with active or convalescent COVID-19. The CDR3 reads CASSSGLAGVNEQFF. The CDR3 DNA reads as TGTGCCAGCAGCTCGGGACTAGCGGGGGTCAATGAGCAGTTCTTC. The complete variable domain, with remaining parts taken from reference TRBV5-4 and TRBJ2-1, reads ETGVTQSPTHLIKTRGQQVTLRCSSQSGHNTVSWYQQALGQGPQFIFQYYREEENGRGNFPPRFSGLQFPNYSSELNVNALELDDSALYLCASSSGLAGVNEQFFGPGTRLTVL.